This TCR beta chain was recorded in a study of blood T cell repertoires in COVID-19. Study in general: Material from acute and convalescent COVID-19 was sourced from the United States, Italy and Spain.

Authors' methods: Amplifying reference gene primers gave estimates of nucleated cell counts. Clones were sequenced by immunoSEQ multiplex PCR, and TCRdb holds only the in-frame ones, with some missing. V and J calls and clone size are as listed in that table; D and trimming were resolved from the DNA. The profile shows about 140,000 clones, 80% of them singletons. Germline V gene lookup returns CDR1 SNHLY and CDR2 FYNNEI. The CDR3 spans 19 residues. V lost 4 bases to trimming and J lost 1 base, with 26 bases between them. The sequence derives from a man between 65 and 85 years old who had recovered from COVID-19. This chain uses TRBV2 with TRBJ2-7, with a weak D call TRBD2 (6 bases). Sequences were obtained from peripheral blood. The chain's CDR3 is CASSVETLPLLAKSYEQYF. CDR3 bases: TGTGCCAGCAGTGTGGAAACTTTACCCCTCCTAGCGAAATCCTACGAGCAGTACTTC.